This T cell receptor beta chain is from a study of T cells in Graves' hyperthyroidism and ophthalmopathy (dated by TCRdb to between 2017 and 2020). With regard to the full study: To identify TCR V-J signatures that set the groups apart, the researchers used a discovery cohort of about a hundred patients, made up of under 50 with Graves' ophthalmopathy and 55 to 65 with stable Graves' hyperthyroidism. Whether ophthalmopathy could be predicted prospectively was tested in an independent validation cohort made up of roughly 19 hyperthyroidism patients plus 17 patients who later progressed to ophthalmopathy. The roughly 100 discovery patients were randomly divided into training and test sets at a 7:3 ratio. Thyroid tissue and blood T-cell repertoires from about six Graves' hyperthyroidism patients were also compared in the study. Once sampling was done, hyperthyroidism patients were given methimazole at a starting dose of 30 mg daily, whereas ophthalmopathy patients were given high-dose intravenous methylprednisolone. According to the paper, TCR Vbeta CDR3 sequencing was carried out on some 140 peripheral blood samples, which came from fewer than 50 ophthalmopathy, some 73 hyperthyroidism and roughly 17 progressor patients. Overall results and qualifications from the work: A 13 V-J signature model separated ophthalmopathy from stable hyperthyroidism, with roughly 88% sensitivity and about 81% specificity in cross-validation and 80%/75% in testing. Most expanded thyroid clonotypes (frequency above 0.001) were also detected in blood, suggesting blood repertoires may reflect thyroid immune responses. Sample size was not statistically predetermined, and investigators were not blinded to group allocation. In validation, the model predicted progression to ophthalmopathy with roughly 70% sensitivity and 72% to 75% specificity, a median of approximately 6.5 months before onset.

Amplification of TCR beta CDR3 regions was carried out from RNA transcripts. The TCR CDR3 was subjected to a first round of RT-PCR using the HTBI primer set and the Qiagen OneStep RT-PCR kit. The libraries were constructed in a second round of multiplex PCR and then size-selected and purified. Libraries were sequenced paired-end with 100 bp reads on an Illumina HiSeq2000. The paper's processing steps were these. Raw data were processed with SOAPnuke, discarding reads with adapters, uncalled bases, mean Phred below 15, or no exact constant-primer or identifier match. High-quality paired reads were merged with COPE v1.2.5, and unique nucleotide sequences were defined as clonotypes. Clonotypes were aligned to IMGT TRBV, TRBD and TRBJ reference segments using MiTCR v1.1. Only V-J combinations with frequency above 0.0001, covering about 99% of repertoires, were analysed. The TCS score was defined as F50 (clonal expansion) divided by E x V (chaos), with BLOSUM62-based TCRdist calculated between CDR3 peptides within each V-J. Welch's t-statistics and random forest reduced around 550 V-J features to about 13, which were used in a naive Bayes classifier (R e1071). Thyroid-blood repertoire similarity was quantified with the Morisita-Horn index. Using fastp at Q25 and MiXCR, TCRdb reprocessed the public reads and kept productive beta chains. Each entry merges the rows of one CDR3 protein and shows their most common DNA and genes. The V and J calls reflect TCRdb's pipeline rather than the authors' work. The sample records a few hundred thousand distinct CDR3 sequences, 40% to 50% of which are singletons. The ten largest clones take up about 40% of the sample.

Patients with uncontrolled infections, other autoimmune diseases, pregnancy or lactation were excluded. Diagnoses relied on clinical symptoms, serum thyroxine and TRAb, thyroid ultrasound and orbital computed tomography. Total RNA was extracted using Trizol reagent, and RNA quality was assessed on an Agilent 2100 Bioanalyzer. The CDR3 goes from the cysteine to the phenylalanine over 14 residues. This entry keeps only the CDR3 DNA: 42 bases, framed from base 1. CDR1 and CDR2 are drawn from the germline V gene (reference sequence): LNHNV, YYDKDF. Between the V and J ends, shortened by 0 bases and 12 bases respectively, the junction contains 15 bases. Worth noting for this clonotype: Its antigen has not been determined. Qualities for individual bases were not recorded, and no much larger clone is one base off.

This clonotype was obtained from an adult woman with Graves' disease, either hyperthyroidism or ophthalmopathy (not recorded which). The chain links TRBV15 with TRBJ1-5, and TRBD1 may be the D gene, going by 5 matching bases. Sequences were obtained from peripheral blood or thyroid tissue (not recorded which). The bases read TGTGCCACCAGCAGAGAAACAAAAGGGGTTTGCCAGCATTTT. Translated, it gives CATSRETKGVCQHF.